Listed here are 18 T cell receptor beta chains from one sample, sequenced in a study of CD8+ T cells in alopecia areata. As for treatment: oral pan-JAK inhibitor, 5-10 mg twice daily. The authors extracted RNA and reverse transcribed it into cDNA as the sequencing template. Only in-frame clones appear in the TCRdb table, and some are missing; sequencing was by immunoSEQ multiplex PCR. The sample includes about 160,000 clones, about two thirds of them seen just once. Sequences were derived from CD4+ T cells sorted from blood, sampled at week 4, from a patient treated with tofacitinib. These receptor sequences come from a human donor with alopecia areata.

This rearrangement joins TRBV5-6 to TRBJ2-3; possible D gene TRBD2, 5 bases. V lost 2 bases to trimming and J lost 5 bases, with 9 bases between them. The CDR3 sequence is 13 residues long. Germline CDR1 reads SGHDT; CDR2 reads YYEEEE. The CDR3 is CASSLLRGDTQYF. In DNA, the CDR3 is TGTGCCAGCAGCTTATTACGGGGAGATACGCAGTATTTT.

J is TRBJ1-1 and V is TRBV30; D gene unclear. There are 14 residues in the CDR3. The V and J ends lost 0 bases and 2 bases respectively, with 10 bases between them. Germline lookup yields CDR1 GTSNPN and CDR2 SVGIG (reference sequence). The CDR3 nucleotides read TGTGCCTGGAGTGTCCGAATCACCAACACTGAAGCTTTCTTT. It is translated as CAWSVRITNTEAFF.

This clone occurred once. V gene TRBV7-2 combines with J gene TRBJ1-2; D is undetermined. Germline CDR1 reads SGHTA; CDR2 reads FQGNSA. CDR3 length: 13 amino acids. Trimming removed 5 bases from V and 4 bases from J, with 11 bases in between. DNA of the CDR3: TGTGCCAGCAGCCCTCGGGCCTCCTATGGCTACACCTTC. It specifies CASSPRASYGYTF. Combining the CDR3 with reference TRBV7-2 and TRBJ1-2 gives the whole variable domain GAGVSQSPSNKVTEKGKDVELRCDPISGHTALYWYRQSLGQGLEFLIYFQGNSAPDKSGLPSDRFSAERTGGSVSTLTIQRTQQEDSAVYLCASSPRASYGYTFGSGTRLTVV.

The V and J genes are TRBV29-1 and TRBJ2-3, with D perhaps TRBD1 (5 bases). Germline V CDR1 and CDR2: SQVTM, ANQGSEA. V lost 4 bases and J lost 0, with 14 bases in between. There are 15 residues in the CDR3. CDR3 nucleotides: TGCAGCGTTGTGGTAGGGGCTCCTAGCACAGATACGCAGTATTTT. This encodes CSVVVGAPSTDTQYF.

The chain has TRBV30 and TRBJ2-7, with 9 bases identical to TRBD1. This CDR3 is 16 amino acids long. V dropped 1 base and J dropped 4; count of bases not matched to a gene: 11. The germline CDR1 and CDR2 sequences are GTSNPN and SVGIG (reference sequence). CDR3 coding DNA: TGTGCCTGGAGTGGGTTCTCCGGGACAGGGCTATACGAGCAGTACTTC. Translation gives CAWSGFSGTGLYEQYF.

This rearrangement joins TRBV6-5 to TRBJ2-7; D might be TRBD1 (5 bases). The germline CDR1 and CDR2 sequences are MNHEY and SVGAGI. The CDR3 loop spans 16 amino acids. V was shortened by 0 bases and J by 6 bases, with 18 bases between the two germline ends. CDR3 bases: TGTGCCAGCAGTTACTCCGTAGGGGCAGGGTTGATCGAGCAGTACTTC. As protein: CASSYSVGAGLIEQYF.

V usage is TRBV30 and J usage is TRBJ2-4, with 7 bases matching TRBD1. Germline V gene lookup returns CDR1 GTSNPN and CDR2 SVGIG (reference sequence). With V trimmed by 0 bases and J by 3 bases, 14 bases remained unmatched. The CDR3 sequence is 18 residues long. The CDR3 is CAWSVTRGFPRGKNIQYF. The CDR3 bases are TGTGCCTGGAGTGTTACCAGGGGGTTTCCACGGGGCAAAAACATTCAGTACTTC.

V gene TRBV4-1 combines with J gene TRBJ2-4, with unresolved D. Per germline, CDR1 MGHRA and CDR2 YSYEKL. Trimming shortened V by 4 bases and J by 1 base, and 17 bases separated the two germline ends. There are 17 residues in the CDR3. The DNA of the CDR3 is TGCGCCAGCAGCCCACATGAAGGGCGCGTGGCCAAAAACATTCAGTACTTC. It translates to CASSPHEGRVAKNIQYF.

The chain employs TRBV5-1 and TRBJ2-1; a possible D gene is TRBD1 (5 bases). Germline V gene sequence: CDR1 SGHRS, CDR2 YFSETQ. The CDR3 totals 13 residues. Trimming removed 4 bases from V and 7 bases from J, with 12 bases in between. The CDR3 coding sequence is TGCGCCAGCAGCGGGGCCAGAGCGAATGAGCAGTTCTTC. Translation gives CASSGARANEQFF.

This clone showed up just a few times. This sequence joins TRBV29-1 and TRBJ2-7, with D unresolved. The CDR3 length is 12 residues. V lost 0 bases and J lost 3, with 6 bases in between. Germline lookup yields CDR1 SQVTM and CDR2 ANQGSEA. The CDR3 DNA is TGCAGCGTTGAAGAAGGGCTCTACGAGCAGTACTTC. Translation: CSVEEGLYEQYF.

This clone was recorded a few times. The chain carries TRBV29-1 and TRBJ2-2; TRBD1 agrees at 9 bases. The germline V gene encodes CDR1 SQVTM and CDR2 ANQGSEA. CDR3 size: 13 residues. The J segment lost 4 bases and the V segment lost 4 bases, leaving 1 base of the junction unmatched. CDR3 sequence (DNA): TGCAGCGTTGTGACAGGGGGCACCGGGGAGCTGTTTTTT. Protein: CSVVTGGTGELFF.

The genes are TRBV5-4 and TRBJ2-7; possible D gene TRBD2, 6 bases. The CDR3 extends over 15 amino acids. V lost 4 bases, J lost 0 bases, and 14 bases lay in between. Germline CDR1 and CDR2: SGHNT and YYREEE (reference sequence). CDR3 nucleotides: TGTGCCAGCAGCCGGAGGGACGGCCCCTCCTACGAGCAGTACTTC. Protein: CASSRRDGPSYEQYF.

The gene calls are TRBV5-1 and TRBJ1-2, with TRBD1 identical over 7 bases. From germline, CDR1 is SGHRS and CDR2 YFSETQ. J lost 8 bases, V lost 2 bases, and 9 bases had no gene match. This CDR3 is built from 14 residues. As DNA, the CDR3 is TGCGCCAGCAGCTTACAGCGGGACAGACAGGGCTACACCTTC. Translation: CASSLQRDRQGYTF.

Only a few counts were recorded for this clone. The V gene is TRBV7-2, the J gene TRBJ2-7; 8 bases fit TRBD1. V lost 3 bases to trimming and J lost 4 bases; unmatched junction nucleotides: 5. The CDR3 runs to 14 residues. The V gene's germline CDR1 is SGHTA and CDR2 FQGNSA. This CDR3 reads CASSLDRVQYEQYF. The DNA for the CDR3 is TGTGCCAGCAGCTTGGACAGGGTACAGTACGAGCAGTACTTC.

The chain carries TRBV15 and TRBJ1-2, with 11 bases identical to TRBD1. CDR3 length: 16 residues. Germline lookup yields CDR1 LNHNV and CDR2 YYDKDF (reference sequence). V trimming: 8 bases; J trimming: 8 bases; junction bases outside the gene matches: 16. Written as DNA, the CDR3 is TGTGCCACCGCAGCCCTTGGACCGGGACAGGGGGGCGGCTACACCTTC. This encodes CATAALGPGQGGGYTF.

This sequence joins TRBV30 and TRBJ2-5; the D gene is possibly TRBD2 (5 bases). The germline V and J ends were trimmed by 5 bases and 2 bases, with 12 bases remaining between them. The germline CDR1 and CDR2 sequences are GTSNPN and SVGIG (reference sequence). The CDR3 extends over 13 amino acids. CDR3 nucleotide sequence: TGTGCCTGGGCGGGCACAAATCAAGAGACCCAGTACTTC. It translates to CAWAGTNQETQYF.

The CDR3 is CASSLRPSTDTQYF. For the CDR3, the DNA is TGTGCCAGCAGCTTAAGGCCTAGCACAGATACGCAGTATTTT. The chain uses TRBV11-3 and TRBJ2-3; no reliable D call. The CDR3 length is 14 residues. Deletions cut 2 bases from V and 0 bases from J, with 6 bases between. The germline CDR1 and CDR2 sequences are SGHNT and YENEEA.

This chain joins TRBV30 and TRBJ1-1, with D hard to call. Germline V lookup: CDR1 GTSNPN, CDR2 SVGIG (reference sequence). This CDR3 contains 11 residues. The ends were cut back, 7 bases at V and 3 bases at J, with 9 bases in the middle. CDR3 protein: CASQAHTEAFF. The DNA for the CDR3 is TGTGCCTCCCAGGCCCACACTGAAGCTTTCTTT. Full variable domain (outside the CDR3, taken from reference TRBV30 and TRBJ1-1): SQTIHQWPATLVQPVGSPLSLECTVEGTSNPNLYWYRQAAGRGLQLLFYSVGIGQISSEVPQNLSASRPQDRQFILSSKKLLLSDSGFYLCASQAHTEAFFGQGTRLTVV.